These T cell receptor beta chains were read from a single sample in a study of neurological immune-mediated disorders. TCRdb reprocessed the 5' RACE reads with MiXCR, giving one entry per CDR3 protein. The sample lists about 59,000 distinct CDR3 sequences; 20% to 30% were seen once. Sequencing was performed on PBMCs. The receptors stem from a man between 60 and 75 years old with HTLV-1-associated myelopathy (HAM/TSP). Both conserved end residues are part of each CDR3. A D gene is named only where the DNA matches it firmly. Clone size is not always given. Where it is, it says once, few, many or a class for expanded clones.

J,V,D,size,CDR3,DNA
TRBJ2-5,TRBV18,.,.,CASSPVVAETQYF,TGTGCCAGCTCACCAGTCGTCGCAGAGACCCAGTACTTC
TRBJ2-7,TRBV24-1,TRBD1,.,CATRDRNYDEQYF,TGTGCCACCAGGGACAGGAACTACGATGAGCAGTACTTC
TRBJ2-5,TRBV20-1,.,many,CSARNPRGSQETQYF,TGCAGTGCTAGGAACCCTCGGGGCTCCCAAGAGACCCAGTACTTC
TRBJ1-6,TRBV15,.,many,CATSRERSANSPLHF,TGTGCCACCAGCAGGGAAAGGAGCGCTAATTCACCCCTCCACTTT
TRBJ2-5,TRBV7-6,TRBD2,.,CASSLGTSGSSETQYF,TGTGCCAGCAGCCTAGGGACTAGCGGGAGTTCGGAGACCCAGTACTTC
TRBJ2-2,TRBV24-1,TRBD2,many,CATSDRRRSGRDSGELFF,TGTGCCACCAGTGACCGACGCAGGAGCGGGAGGGATTCCGGGGAGCTGTTTTTT
TRBJ2-3,TRBV5-1,.,many,CASSYLGQHTDTQYF,TGCGCCAGCTCCTACCTAGGACAGCACACAGATACGCAGTATTTT
TRBJ2-3,TRBV25-1,.,few,CASSNSGVRTDTQYF,TGTGCCAGCAGCAACTCCGGAGTCCGCACAGATACGCAGTATTTT
TRBJ2-1,TRBV5-1,TRBD2,many,CASSLTAGARGEQFF,TGCGCCAGCAGCTTGACAGCGGGAGCACGTGGTGAGCAGTTCTTC
TRBJ1-6,TRBV20-1,.,many,CSAEPAGNNSPLHF,TGCAGTGCTGAACCTGCCGGAAATAATTCACCCCTCCACTTT
TRBJ2-3,TRBV6-1,.,.,CASSERVWWTDTQYF,TGTGCCAGCAGTGAAAGGGTTTGGTGGACAGATACGCAGTATTTT
TRBJ2-2,TRBV12-3/TRBV12-4,TRBD2,.,CASSFTSVGELFF,TGTGCCAGCAGTTTCACTAGCGTCGGGGAGCTGTTTTTT
TRBJ2-1,TRBV6-2/TRBV6-3,TRBD2,many,CASRGGGSGRVGEQFF,TGTGCCAGCAGGGGCGGGGGTAGCGGGAGAGTGGGTGAGCAGTTCTTC
TRBJ2-7,TRBV20-1,TRBD1,many,CSARDRAGGYYEQYF,TGCAGTGCTAGAGATAGGGCAGGGGGTTACTACGAGCAGTACTTC
TRBJ2-7,TRBV27,.,many,CASPPSLDEQYF,TGTGCCAGCCCTCCGTCTCTTGACGAGCAGTACTTC
TRBJ1-6,TRBV6-5,.,.,CASSWDPNNSPLHF,TGTGCCAGCAGTTGGGACCCTAATAATTCACCCCTCCACTTT
TRBJ2-1,TRBV7-9,.,few,CASSSSEFPNEQFF,TGTGCCAGCAGCTCTTCCGAGTTCCCCAATGAGCAGTTCTTC
TRBJ2-5,TRBV12-3/TRBV12-4,.,few,CASSFKRQETQYF,TGTGCCAGCAGTTTTAAAAGACAAGAGACCCAGTACTTC
TRBJ2-5,TRBV5-1,.,many,CASSLDATQYF,TGCGCCAGCAGCTTGGACGCGACCCAGTACTTC
TRBJ1-1,TRBV10-1,TRBD1,many,CASSNRGAEAFF,TGCGCCAGCAGTAACAGGGGCGCTGAAGCTTTCTTT
TRBJ2-2,TRBV5-1,.,many,CASSFGQHTGELFF,TGCGCCAGCAGCTTCGGACAGCACACCGGGGAGCTGTTTTTT
TRBJ2-7,TRBV5-1,.,many,CASSLHGIGVWYEQYF,TGCGCCAGCAGCTTGCATGGGATTGGGGTTTGGTACGAGCAGTACTTC
TRBJ2-7,TRBV5-5,TRBD2,many,CASSSGLGSYEQYF,TGTGCCAGCAGCTCGGGACTAGGCTCCTACGAGCAGTACTTC